This paragraph reports one TCR beta chain. This specimen comes from a study of blood T cell repertoires in COVID-19. V lost 3 bases to trimming and J lost 1 base, with 11 bases between them. Germline CDR1 is SGHVS and CDR2 is FNYEAQ. The CDR3 spans 15 residues. Assay: immunoSEQ multiplex PCR; the TCRdb copy retains only in-frame clones and omits some. Of fewer than 300,000 clones in the sample, roughly 86% were seen once. J is TRBJ2-3 and V is TRBV7-6, with D perhaps matching TRBD2 (6 bases). Sequenced: peripheral blood. The source is a middle-aged man who had recovered from COVID-19. CDR3: CASSFLEGRTDTQYF. The CDR3 DNA sequence: TGTGCCAGCAGCTTCTTGGAGGGACGCACAGATACGCAGTATTTT.